Listed below are T cell receptor beta chains from one sample, sequenced in a study of blood T cell repertoires in COVID-19. Clones were sequenced by immunoSEQ multiplex PCR, and TCRdb holds only the in-frame ones, with some missing. The repertoire has roughly 250,000 clones, 65% to 85% of them found once; the top ten carry about 4%. Sequencing was performed on peripheral blood. The receptor source for this set is a woman in her thirties or forties with active or convalescent COVID-19. Each CDR3 is given with its conserved first and last residue. The D gene is left open where the match is weak. Some rows mark clone size as missing; the rest say once, few, many or name a class of expanded clone.

J gene: TRBJ1-1
CDR3 length: 14
D gene: TRBD1
V gene: TRBV27
clone size: -
CDR3 protein: CASSPTGGGTEAFF
CDR3 DNA: TGTGCCAGCAGTCCTACAGGGGGCGGCACTGAAGCTTTCTTT

J gene: TRBJ1-5
CDR3 length: 15
D gene: -
V gene: TRBV6-5
clone size: -
CDR3 protein: CASSERQYSNQPQHF
CDR3 DNA: TGTGCCAGCAGCGAGAGACAGTATAGCAATCAGCCCCAGCATTTT

J gene: TRBJ1-1
CDR3 length: 14
D gene: TRBD1
V gene: TRBV5-4
clone size: -
CDR3 protein: CASSFRDRRTEAFF
CDR3 DNA: TGTGCCAGCAGCTTCCGGGACAGGCGAACTGAAGCTTTCTTT

J gene: TRBJ1-5
CDR3 length: 15
D gene: -
V gene: TRBV5-1
clone size: -
CDR3 protein: CASSLGVGSNQPQHF
CDR3 DNA: TGCGCCAGCAGCTTGGGGGTCGGGAGCAATCAGCCCCAGCATTTT

J gene: TRBJ1-2
CDR3 length: 13
D gene: -
V gene: TRBV9
clone size: -
CDR3 protein: CASSVGQGYGYTF
CDR3 DNA: TGTGCCAGCAGCGTAGGTCAGGGCTATGGCTACACCTTC

J gene: TRBJ1-3
CDR3 length: 14
D gene: TRBD1
V gene: TRBV19
clone size: once
CDR3 protein: CASSIGTAGNTIYF
CDR3 DNA: TGTGCCAGCAGCATCGGGACAGCTGGAAACACCATATATTTT

J gene: TRBJ2-3
CDR3 length: 15
D gene: -
V gene: TRBV3-1/TRBV3-2
clone size: -
CDR3 protein: CASSQRGGSTDTQYF
CDR3 DNA: TGTGCCAGCAGCCAAAGGGGGGGCAGCACAGATACGCAGTATTTT

J gene: TRBJ1-2
CDR3 length: 13
D gene: -
V gene: TRBV18
clone size: -
CDR3 protein: CASSPNRENGYTF
CDR3 DNA: TGTGCCAGCTCACCGAACAGGGAGAATGGCTACACCTTC

J gene: TRBJ2-3
CDR3 length: 12
D gene: TRBD1
V gene: TRBV7-9
clone size: -
CDR3 protein: CASSQGADTQYF
CDR3 DNA: TGTGCCAGCAGCCAGGGGGCAGATACGCAGTATTTT

J gene: TRBJ1-5
CDR3 length: 15
D gene: -
V gene: TRBV27
clone size: -
CDR3 protein: CASSLRQGLNQPQHF
CDR3 DNA: TGTGCCAGCAGTTTGAGGCAGGGGCTGAATCAGCCCCAGCATTTT

J gene: TRBJ1-6
CDR3 length: 13
D gene: TRBD1
V gene: TRBV2
clone size: -
CDR3 protein: CASIGTANSPLHF
CDR3 DNA: TGTGCCAGCATAGGGACAGCTAATTCACCCCTCCACTTT

J gene: TRBJ1-1
CDR3 length: 14
D gene: -
V gene: TRBV5-6
clone size: -
CDR3 protein: CASSPRGSGIGAFF
CDR3 DNA: TGTGCCAGCAGCCCCAGGGGCAGCGGTATTGGCGCTTTCTTT

J gene: TRBJ1-1
CDR3 length: 11
D gene: -
V gene: TRBV28
clone size: -
CDR3 protein: CASSNFAEAFF
CDR3 DNA: TGTGCCAGCAGTAACTTCGCTGAAGCTTTCTTT

J gene: TRBJ1-4
CDR3 length: 15
D gene: TRBD1
V gene: TRBV28
clone size: -
CDR3 protein: CASREGQRPNEKLFF
CDR3 DNA: TGTGCCAGCAGGGAGGGACAGCGACCGAATGAAAAACTGTTTTTT

J gene: TRBJ1-1
CDR3 length: 14
D gene: TRBD1
V gene: TRBV30
clone size: -
CDR3 protein: CAWSTGVPNTEAFF
CDR3 DNA: TGTGCCTGGAGTACAGGGGTCCCGAACACTGAAGCTTTCTTT

J gene: TRBJ1-4
CDR3 length: 14
D gene: TRBD1
V gene: TRBV2
clone size: -
CDR3 protein: CASSASPGGEKLFF
CDR3 DNA: TGTGCCAGCAGTGCGTCTCCAGGGGGTGAAAAACTGTTTTTT

J gene: TRBJ2-2
CDR3 length: 15
D gene: -
V gene: TRBV5-1
clone size: -
CDR3 protein: CASSLAVQNTGELFF
CDR3 DNA: TGCGCCAGCAGCTTGGCGGTCCAGAACACCGGGGAGCTGTTTTTT

J gene: TRBJ1-1
CDR3 length: 16
D gene: -
V gene: TRBV18
clone size: -
CDR3 protein: CASSPRGGMPNTEAFF
CDR3 DNA: TGTGCCAGCTCACCTAGGGGGGGCATGCCTAACACTGAAGCTTTCTTT

J gene: TRBJ2-7
CDR3 length: 13
D gene: TRBD1
V gene: TRBV5-1
clone size: -
CDR3 protein: CASKGAANYEQYF
CDR3 DNA: TGCGCCAGCAAGGGGGCGGCAAACTACGAGCAGTACTTC

J gene: TRBJ2-6
CDR3 length: 18
D gene: TRBD2
V gene: TRBV5-6
clone size: -
CDR3 protein: CASSPGLAGYSGANVLTF
CDR3 DNA: TGTGCCAGCAGCCCCGGACTAGCGGGGTACTCTGGGGCCAACGTCCTGACTTTC

J gene: TRBJ2-7
CDR3 length: 15
D gene: TRBD2
V gene: TRBV5-1
clone size: once
CDR3 protein: CASSPGQWGGGEQYF
CDR3 DNA: TGCGCCAGCTCTCCCGGCCAATGGGGGGGAGGCGAGCAGTACTTC

J gene: TRBJ2-1
CDR3 length: 19
D gene: TRBD2
V gene: TRBV5-1
clone size: -
CDR3 protein: CASSSGLAGGPPLDNEQFF
CDR3 DNA: TGCGCCAGCAGCTCGGGACTAGCGGGGGGCCCCCCCTTGGACAATGAGCAGTTCTTC

J gene: TRBJ1-4
CDR3 length: 15
D gene: -
V gene: TRBV6-5
clone size: -
CDR3 protein: CASSYGLGSGEKLFF
CDR3 DNA: TGTGCCAGCAGTTACGGTCTGGGGTCGGGAGAAAAACTGTTTTTT

J gene: TRBJ2-7
CDR3 length: 14
D gene: -
V gene: TRBV2
clone size: -
CDR3 protein: CASSESRGTYEQYF
CDR3 DNA: TGTGCCAGCAGTGAATCACGGGGTACCTACGAGCAGTACTTC

J gene: TRBJ1-1
CDR3 length: 13
D gene: -
V gene: TRBV4-1
clone size: -
CDR3 protein: CASSQERAYEAFF
CDR3 DNA: TGCGCCAGCAGCCAAGAGAGAGCGTATGAAGCTTTCTTT

J gene: TRBJ2-2
CDR3 length: 16
D gene: TRBD1
V gene: TRBV7-3
clone size: -
CDR3 protein: CASSLKGTGATGELFF
CDR3 DNA: TGTGCCAGCAGCTTAAAAGGGACAGGGGCCACCGGGGAGCTGTTTTTT

J gene: TRBJ2-3
CDR3 length: 13
D gene: -
V gene: TRBV24-1
clone size: -
CDR3 protein: CATSDGGTDTQYF
CDR3 DNA: TGTGCCACCAGTGACGGGGGCACAGATACGCAGTATTTT

J gene: TRBJ2-6
CDR3 length: 15
D gene: -
V gene: TRBV5-1
clone size: -
CDR3 protein: CASSLGSSGANVLTF
CDR3 DNA: TGCGCCAGCAGCTTGGGTAGCTCTGGGGCCAACGTCCTGACTTTC

J gene: TRBJ1-3
CDR3 length: 16
D gene: TRBD1
V gene: TRBV5-5
clone size: -
CDR3 protein: CASSLGVQGNGNTIYF
CDR3 DNA: TGTGCCAGCAGCTTGGGGGTACAGGGGAACGGAAACACCATATATTTT

J gene: TRBJ2-2
CDR3 length: 16
D gene: TRBD1
V gene: TRBV5-4
clone size: -
CDR3 protein: CASSLSGTGNTGELFF
CDR3 DNA: TGTGCCAGCAGCCTTTCCGGGACAGGGAACACCGGGGAGCTGTTTTTT

J gene: TRBJ1-1
CDR3 length: 12
D gene: -
V gene: TRBV2
clone size: -
CDR3 protein: CASRSQGTEAFF
CDR3 DNA: TGTGCCAGCAGAAGCCAGGGAACTGAAGCTTTCTTT

J gene: TRBJ1-3
CDR3 length: 15
D gene: -
V gene: TRBV6-5
clone size: -
CDR3 protein: CASRSDSVSGNTIYF
CDR3 DNA: TGTGCCAGCAGATCCGACAGCGTCTCTGGAAACACCATATATTTT

J gene: TRBJ1-2
CDR3 length: 14
D gene: -
V gene: TRBV15
clone size: -
CDR3 protein: CATNLPGIGVGYTF
CDR3 DNA: TGTGCCACCAACCTTCCAGGGATTGGGGTTGGCTACACCTTC

J gene: TRBJ1-1
CDR3 length: 15
D gene: -
V gene: TRBV11-2
clone size: -
CDR3 protein: CASSLAPGVGTEAFF
CDR3 DNA: TGTGCCAGCAGCTTAGCGCCAGGGGTCGGCACTGAAGCTTTCTTT

J gene: TRBJ1-4
CDR3 length: 15
D gene: TRBD1
V gene: TRBV18
clone size: once
CDR3 protein: CASSPGTGTNEKLFF
CDR3 DNA: TGTGCCAGCTCACCAGGGACAGGAACTAATGAAAAACTGTTTTTT

J gene: TRBJ2-3
CDR3 length: 16
D gene: TRBD2
V gene: TRBV6-6
clone size: once
CDR3 protein: CASSYGAGGGAMTQYF
CDR3 DNA: TGTGCCAGCAGTTACGGCGCGGGCGGGGGGGCCATGACGCAGTATTTT

J gene: TRBJ1-2
CDR3 length: 15
D gene: -
V gene: TRBV30
clone size: -
CDR3 protein: CAWSRYKSINYGYTF
CDR3 DNA: TGTGCCTGGAGTCGATACAAGTCAATTAACTATGGCTACACCTTC

J gene: TRBJ1-1
CDR3 length: 15
D gene: -
V gene: TRBV18
clone size: -
CDR3 protein: CASSHRSRGYTEASF
CDR3 DNA: TGTGCCAGCTCACACCGGTCAAGGGGTTACACTGAAGCTTCCTTT

J gene: TRBJ2-1
CDR3 length: 14
D gene: -
V gene: TRBV2
clone size: -
CDR3 protein: CASRGEDSYNEQFF
CDR3 DNA: TGTGCCAGCAGGGGGGAGGACTCCTACAATGAGCAGTTCTTC

J gene: TRBJ2-1
CDR3 length: 14
D gene: -
V gene: TRBV9
clone size: few
CDR3 protein: CASSVDLRFNEQFF
CDR3 DNA: TGTGCCAGCAGCGTAGATCTGCGCTTCAATGAGCAGTTCTTC

J gene: TRBJ1-3
CDR3 length: 16
D gene: -
V gene: TRBV6-1
clone size: few
CDR3 protein: CASSVNRVSSGNTIYF
CDR3 DNA: TGTGCCAGCAGTGTAAACAGGGTCTCCTCTGGAAACACCATATATTTT

J gene: TRBJ2-2
CDR3 length: 15
D gene: TRBD2
V gene: TRBV7-3
clone size: few
CDR3 protein: CASSVSGGATGELFF
CDR3 DNA: TGTGCCAGCAGCGTAAGCGGGGGGGCCACCGGGGAGCTGTTTTTT

J gene: TRBJ1-5
CDR3 length: 14
D gene: -
V gene: TRBV7-9
clone size: -
CDR3 protein: CASSSDNSNQPQHF
CDR3 DNA: TGTGCCAGCAGCTCCGACAATAGCAATCAGCCCCAGCATTTT

J gene: TRBJ1-1
CDR3 length: 14
D gene: -
V gene: TRBV3-1/TRBV3-2
clone size: -
CDR3 protein: CASSQAGLYTEAFF
CDR3 DNA: TGTGCCAGCAGCCAAGCAGGACTGTACACTGAAGCTTTCTTT

J gene: TRBJ2-5
CDR3 length: 13
D gene: -
V gene: TRBV6-5
clone size: -
CDR3 protein: CASRISGRETQYF
CDR3 DNA: TGTGCCAGCAGAATCTCGGGGAGGGAGACCCAGTACTTC

J gene: TRBJ1-1
CDR3 length: 10
D gene: TRBD1
V gene: TRBV12-3/TRBV12-4
clone size: -
CDR3 protein: CASGTGEAFF
CDR3 DNA: TGTGCCAGCGGTACAGGGGAGGCTTTCTTT